These 18 T cell receptor beta chains originate from one sample sequenced in a study of blood T cell repertoires in COVID-19. Clones were sequenced by immunoSEQ multiplex PCR, and TCRdb holds only the in-frame ones, with some missing. The table shows 250,000 or so clones, with roughly 90% occurring only once. The source material was PBMCs or T cells enriched from blood (not recorded which). The receptors were gathered from a woman in her twenties or thirties with acute COVID-19.

This rearrangement joins TRBV5-1 to TRBJ2-1, with D possibly matching TRBD1 (5 bases). The CDR3 has 16 amino acids. Germline loops: CDR1 SGHRS, CDR2 YFSETQ. V shed 0 bases and J shed 8 bases, with 18 bases lying between them. The CDR3: CASSLEGAGNYDEQFF. The CDR3, as DNA: TGCGCCAGCAGCTTGGAAGGGGCAGGGAATTATGATGAGCAGTTCTTC.

The chain combines TRBV7-2 with TRBJ1-3, with 10 bases matching TRBD1. Germline CDR1 reads SGHTA; CDR2 reads FQGNSA. The CDR3 sequence is 14 residues long. V was clipped by 5 bases and J by 8 bases; unmatched bases: 6. The CDR3 coding sequence is TGTGCCAGCAGCCAGCGGACAGGGGGGGACACCATATATTTT. This sequence encodes CASSQRTGGDTIYF. Together with reference TRBV7-2 and TRBJ1-3, the CDR3 gives the full variable domain: GAGVSQSPSNKVTEKGKDVELRCDPISGHTALYWYRQSLGQGLEFLIYFQGNSAPDKSGLPSDRFSAERTGGSVSTLTIQRTQQEDSAVYLCASSQRTGGDTIYFGEGSWLTVV.

The V and J genes are TRBV2 and TRBJ1-4; 7 bases match TRBD1. V trimming: 4 bases; J trimming: 13 bases; junction bases outside the gene matches: 15. The length of the CDR3 is 15 residues. The germline V gene encodes CDR1 SNHLY and CDR2 FYNNEI. The CDR3 loop reads CASSGGYRGPVALFF. The CDR3 DNA reads TGTGCCAGCAGTGGAGGGTACAGGGGCCCGGTCGCACTGTTTTTT.

The chain uses TRBV12-3 or TRBV12-4 and TRBJ1-2; 10 bases agree with TRBD1. V lost 3 bases to trimming and J lost 10 bases; unmatched junction nucleotides: 5. The CDR3 contains 13 residues. The CDR3 sequence is CASSLGDRGNYTF. CDR3 in DNA: TGTGCCAGCAGTTTGGGGGACAGGGGAAACTACACCTTC.

The chain carries TRBV12-3 or TRBV12-4 and TRBJ1-5; D may be TRBD1 (5 bases). This CDR3 has 13 residues. The ends were cut back, 6 bases at V and 2 bases at J, with 8 bases in the middle. CDR3 region: CASRGGGNQPQHF. The DNA of the CDR3 is TGTGCCAGCAGGGGGGGTGGCAATCAGCCCCAGCATTTT.

The chain has TRBV6-1 and TRBJ1-1, with 8 nucleotides matching TRBD1. Per germline, CDR1 MNHNS and CDR2 SASEGT. The CDR3 is 17 residues long. Unmatched junction bases numbered 16, after V lost 4 bases and J lost 6 bases. The CDR3: CASSAQFGVRGRPEAFF. The CDR3 DNA is TGTGCCAGCAGTGCACAGTTTGGGGTCAGGGGGCGGCCTGAAGCTTTCTTT.

CDR3 residues: CASSQSVATNEKLFF. As DNA, the CDR3 is TGTGCCAGCAGCCAATCCGTTGCAACTAATGAAAAACTGTTTTTT. The gene calls are TRBV16 and TRBJ1-4; D not certain. Germline assignment: CDR1 KGHSY and CDR2 FQNENV. This CDR3 is 15 amino acids long. V dropped 0 bases and J dropped 0 bases, with 5 bases sitting between them. Full variable domain (outside the CDR3, taken from reference TRBV16 and TRBJ1-4): GEEVAQTPKHLVRGEGQKAKLYCAPIKGHSYVFWYQQVLKNEFKFLISFQNENVFDETGMPKERFSAKCLPNSPCSLEIQATKLEDSAVYFCASSQSVATNEKLFFGSGTQLSVL.

The rearrangement links TRBV9 to TRBJ1-6, with 7 bases fitting TRBD1. The trim removed 4 bases at V and 9 bases at J, leaving 7 bases unmatched. The CDR3 sequence is 14 residues long. Germline V gene data show CDR1 as SGDLS and CDR2 as YYNGEE. The CDR3 is CASSPGTAGSPLHF. The CDR3 DNA follows: TGTGCCAGCAGCCCCGGGACAGCGGGTTCACCCCTCCACTTT.

This clone was counted at least ten times. This chain connects TRBV21-1 to TRBJ1-5; the table calls TRBD1, which could not be checked here. TRBV21-1 is a pseudogene. The CDR3 is 13 residues long. CDR3 in DNA: TGTGCCAGCAGCGCTCGACAGAATCAGCCCCAGCATTTT. Its translation is CASSARQNQPQHF.

The genes are TRBV24-1 and TRBJ2-2, with 8 nucleotides matching TRBD2. V shed 3 bases and J 5 bases; nucleotides not matched to a gene: 4. Germline values: CDR1 KGHDR, CDR2 SFDVKD. This CDR3 comprises 15 residues. In DNA form, the CDR3 reads TGTGCCACCAGTGATCCTTCGGGGGGGACCGGGGAGCTGTTTTTT. Translated, it gives CATSDPSGGTGELFF.

This chain links TRBV5-6 with TRBJ2-7, with a possible D match to TRBD2 (5 bases). Trimming left V 1 base short and J 1 base short, with 9 bases between. The CDR3 runs 14 residues. The germline gives CDR1 SGHDT, CDR2 YYEEEE. This CDR3 is CASSLLGVSYEQYF. The CDR3, as DNA: TGTGCCAGCAGCTTGCTCGGGGTATCCTACGAGCAGTACTTC.

J is TRBJ1-2 and V is TRBV6-1; 7 nucleotides line up with TRBD1. The CDR3 is 15 amino acids. Losses at the gene ends were 3 bases for V and 1 base for J; bases not matched to a gene: 5. CDR1 is MNHNS and CDR2 is SASEGT in the germline V gene. This CDR3 reads CASSETTGFNYGYTF. CDR3 nucleotide sequence: TGTGCCAGCAGTGAGACGACAGGGTTTAACTATGGCTACACCTTC.

The genes are TRBV4-3 and TRBJ2-5, with 7 bases identical to TRBD2. V trimming: 4 bases; J trimming: 4 bases; junction bases outside the gene matches: 6. Germline V gives CDR1 LGHNA, CDR2 YSLEER. This CDR3 is 14 amino acids long. This chain's CDR3 is CASSPTAGSETQYF. DNA of the CDR3: TGCGCCAGCAGCCCCACAGCGGGGTCAGAGACCCAGTACTTC.

J is TRBJ2-2 and V is TRBV2, with 8 nucleotides matching TRBD1. There are 14 residues in the CDR3. Trimming cost V 10 bases and J 3 bases; bases outside gene matches: 7. Per germline, CDR1 SNHLY and CDR2 FYNNEI. Here the CDR3 DNA reads TGTGCCACCCAGGGGGCAACGGACACCGGGGAGCTGTTTTTT. It specifies CATQGATDTGELFF.

The chain recombines TRBV3-1 (or the pseudogene TRBV3-2) with TRBJ2-2; TRBD1 might be the D (5 bases). Germline V gene data show CDR1 as LGHDT and CDR2 as YNNKEL (reference sequence). The V end was cut by 2 bases, the J end by 5 bases, with 12 bases between. There are 15 residues in the CDR3. The CDR3 nucleotides are TGTGCCAGCAGCCAACAGGGCGATGGGACCGGGGAGCTGTTTTTT. Translation gives CASSQQGDGTGELFF.

This chain uses TRBV7-2 with TRBJ2-5; D not resolved. CDR3 length: 15 amino acids. Germline lookup yields CDR1 SGHTA and CDR2 FQGNSA. V was shortened by 0 bases and J by 4 bases, with 12 bases between the two germline ends. The CDR3 spells CASSLAYLSSETQYF. CDR3 DNA: TGTGCCAGCAGCTTAGCCTACCTTAGCTCAGAGACCCAGTACTTC.

The chain joins TRBV30 to TRBJ1-5, with D tentatively TRBD1 (5 bases). V was trimmed by 0 bases and J by 4 bases, leaving 13 bases between them. CDR1 and CDR2 (germline): GTSNPN, SVGIG (reference sequence). This CDR3 has 15 amino acids. The CDR3 region is CAWSVRPGLNQPQHF. For the CDR3, the DNA is TGTGCCTGGAGTGTACGGCCGGGACTAAATCAGCCCCAGCATTTT.

The J gene is TRBJ1-1, the V gene TRBV6-5, with 8 bases matching TRBD1. The junction had 7 bases not matched to a gene; V was cut back by 5 bases and J by 5 bases. This CDR3 spans 14 amino acids. Germline loops: CDR1 MNHEY, CDR2 SVGAGI. CDR3 DNA: TGTGCCAGCAGTCGCCGGGACAGGCGTACTGAAGCTTTCTTT. This gives the protein CASSRRDRRTEAFF.